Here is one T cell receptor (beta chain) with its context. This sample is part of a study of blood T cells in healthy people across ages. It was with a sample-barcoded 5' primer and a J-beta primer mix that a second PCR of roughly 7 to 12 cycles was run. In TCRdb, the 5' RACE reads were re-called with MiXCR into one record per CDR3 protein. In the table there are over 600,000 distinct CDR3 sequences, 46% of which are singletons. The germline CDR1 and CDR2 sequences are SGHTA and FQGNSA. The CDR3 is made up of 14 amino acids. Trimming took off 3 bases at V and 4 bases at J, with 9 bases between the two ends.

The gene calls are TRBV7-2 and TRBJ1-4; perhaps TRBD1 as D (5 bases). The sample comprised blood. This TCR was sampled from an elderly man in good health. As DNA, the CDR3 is TGTGCCAGCAGCTTCGGAGGGGATAATGAAAAACTGTTTTTT. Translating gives CASSFGGDNEKLFF.